The sequence of this TCR beta chain was determined in a study of blood T cell repertoires in COVID-19. Overall study context: The analysed material was cDNA or gDNA that came from T cells, B-cell-depleted T cells, or PBMCs.

As originally analysed: Reference gene primers were amplified, and this amplification served to estimate nucleated cell counts. Assay used: immunoSEQ multiplex PCR; TCRdb lists only in-frame clones, some missing. For V, J and clone size, that table is used; D and trimming come from the DNA. Of some 180,000 clones listed, roughly 77% are singletons. V dropped 4 bases and J dropped 5 bases, with 15 bases sitting between them. Germline V gene lookup returns CDR1 MGHRA and CDR2 YSYEKL. This CDR3 is 15 amino acids long. The material sequenced was peripheral blood. The TCR was taken from a woman in her 40s with COVID-19, enrolled during active disease. The V gene is TRBV4-1, the J gene TRBJ1-3; tentative D call: TRBD1 (6 bases). The CDR3: CASSLSRGGRNTIYF. As DNA, the CDR3 is TGCGCCAGCAGCCTTTCCCGGGGGGGCCGAAACACCATATATTTT.